This T cell receptor (beta chain) was sequenced in a study of beta chain features in type 1 diabetes. Study results and caveats: When Type 1 diabetes patients were examined, their TCRB CDR3s proved moderately but significantly shorter in all four CD4+ subsets.

Notes on this clone: Its antigen is currently unknown.

Investigators reverse transcribed all isolated RNA, so they sequenced expressed TCRB transcripts. The assay was immunoSEQ multiplex PCR, and TCRdb's table has in-frame clones only and misses some. The sample lists a few hundred thousand clones; about 13% were seen once. The sequenced material came from naive CD4+ T cells from blood. The clonotype originates from a woman between 18 and 30 years old with type 1 diabetes.

CDR3 nucleotide sequence: TGTGCCTGGAGGACAGGATGGGGGACTGAAGCTTTCTTT. Translated, it gives CAWRTGWGTEAFF. The chain uses TRBV30 and TRBJ1-1; maybe TRBD1 (6 bases). Trimming took off 3 bases at V and 5 bases at J, with 13 bases between the two ends. The CDR3 consists of 13 residues. The germline CDR1 and CDR2 sequences are GTSNPN and SVGIG (reference sequence).